Shown below are 20 T cell receptor beta chains from a single sample sequenced in a study of beta chain features in type 1 diabetes. Of the isolated RNA, all was reverse transcribed, and so the sequenced material was expressed TCRB transcripts. Clones were read by immunoSEQ multiplex PCR, and TCRdb kept only the in-frame ones, dropping some. The sample records under 450,000 clones, about 16% being singletons. The sequencing sample was made of naive CD4+ T cells from blood. Receptor source: a woman aged 18-29 years in good health.

This clone was counted only a few times. Other DNA variants within this sample encode the same CDR3. V usage is TRBV19 and J usage is TRBJ1-5; 8 nucleotides agree with TRBD1. V trimming: 6 bases; J trimming: 4 bases; junction bases outside the gene matches: 2. The CDR3 consists of 13 residues. CDR1 is LNHDA and CDR2 is SQIVND in the germline V gene (reference sequence). DNA for the CDR3: TGTGCCAGTAGAGGACAGGGTAATCAGCCCCAGCATTTT. Translating gives CASRGQGNQPQHF.

V and J are TRBV13 and TRBJ2-5; D gene ambiguous. V was cut by 1 base and J by 2 bases, with 8 bases left in between. The germline V gene encodes CDR1 PRHDT and CDR2 FYEKMQ (reference sequence). The CDR3 is made up of 14 amino acids. The CDR3 nucleotides read TGTGCCAGCAGCTTAGCCGCGCGGCAAGAGACCCAGTACTTC. It is translated as CASSLAARQETQYF.

V and J are TRBV28 and TRBJ2-5; 9 nucleotides line up with TRBD2. The CDR3 length is 15 residues. Germline CDR1 reads MDHEN; CDR2 reads SYDVKM. J was trimmed by 5 bases and V by 4 bases; bases with no gene match: 8. CDR3 amino acids: CASSSRTSARETQYF. In nucleotides, the CDR3 is TGTGCCAGCAGTTCGCGGACTAGCGCGAGGGAGACCCAGTACTTC.

The table lists this clone with a few counts. V usage is TRBV5-4 and J usage is TRBJ2-5; tentatively, D is TRBD1 (6 bases). This CDR3 has 15 amino acids. Germline-derived CDR1 and CDR2 are SGHNT and YYREEE (reference sequence). Trimming pared 4 bases from V and 3 bases from J, leaving 16 bases between. CDR3 DNA sequence: TGTGCCAGCAGCCGTCTGGGGGCTGTGGAAGAGACCCAGTACTTC. Translating it yields CASSRLGAVEETQYF.

The V and J genes are TRBV4-3 and TRBJ2-3, with a weak D call TRBD2 (5 bases). V lost 0 bases and J 6 bases, leaving 19 bases between the germline ends. The CDR3 is made up of 17 amino acids. Germline V gives CDR1 LGHNA, CDR2 YSLEER. Here the CDR3 DNA reads TGCGCCAGCAGCCAAGATCAAAGGTGGGAGAGCGCCGATACGCAGTATTTT. Translating it yields CASSQDQRWESADTQYF.

The sample holds a few counts of this clone. V is TRBV18 and J is TRBJ2-7, with unresolved D. CDR1 and CDR2 from the germline V gene are KGHSH and LQKENI. V was pared by 3 bases and J by 0 bases, with 15 bases between. The CDR3 sequence is 16 residues long. The CDR3 bases are TGTGCCAGCTCACCGCTCCTCGCAGGCAGCTCCTACGAGCAGTACTTC. It yields the protein CASSPLLAGSSYEQYF.

This clone appeared a few times. This chain links TRBV25-1 with TRBJ2-1; TRBD2 matches at 7 bases. Per germline, CDR1 MGHDK and CDR2 SYGVNS. CDR3 size: 16 residues. J lost 2 bases, V lost 4 bases, and 8 bases had no gene match. The CDR3 protein is CASSGTSSVAYNEQFF. The DNA of the CDR3 is TGTGCCAGCAGTGGGACTAGTTCTGTTGCCTACAATGAGCAGTTCTTC.

This clone showed up just a few times. The chain employs TRBV7-9 and TRBJ1-2; 7 nucleotides match TRBD1. This CDR3 is 16 amino acids long. V lost 2 bases and J lost 4; bases outside the gene matches: 10. Germline CDR1 and CDR2: SEHNR and FQNEAQ (reference sequence). CDR3 DNA sequence: TGTGCCAGCAGCTTAACAGGGGAAACTACCAGCTATGGCTACACCTTC. Translation: CASSLTGETTSYGYTF.

The sample holds a few counts of this clone. The chain recombines TRBV23-1 with TRBJ1-5, with 11 bases lining up with TRBD1. TRBV23-1 is an ORF for which the function is uncertain. V gave up 6 bases and J gave up 4 bases; unmatched junction bases: 2. The CDR3 runs to 14 residues. The CDR3 nucleotides are TGCGCCAGCAGGGGGACAGGGGGAAATCAGCCCCAGCATTTT. It yields the protein CASRGTGGNQPQHF.

This clone appeared a few times. The chain carries TRBV5-1 and TRBJ2-7; unclear D gene. Germline lookup yields CDR1 SGHRS and CDR2 YFSETQ. Trimming removed 0 bases from V and 6 bases from J, with 16 bases in between. The CDR3 totals 15 residues. CDR3 sequence: CASSLGVRGPAEQYF. The CDR3 coding sequence is TGCGCCAGCAGCTTGGGAGTCAGAGGCCCTGCCGAGCAGTACTTC.

This clone was counted a few times. The chain recombines TRBV2 with TRBJ2-7; 8 bases line up with TRBD2. The V segment lost 9 bases and the J segment 1 base; nucleotides outside the gene matches: 20. CDR1 and CDR2 from the germline V gene are SNHLY and FYNNEI. The CDR3 totals 18 residues. CDR3 region: CARRMTNGRSGESYEQYF. The CDR3 DNA reads TGTGCCAGAAGGATGACTAATGGACGTAGCGGGGAATCCTACGAGCAGTACTTC.

This clone was seen more than once but under ten times. This chain uses TRBV27 with TRBJ2-1; D perhaps matches TRBD2 (6 bases). CDR3 length: 13 amino acids. The V and J ends lost 6 bases and 6 bases respectively, with 12 bases between them. Germline V CDR1 and CDR2: MNHEY, SMNVEV (reference sequence). The CDR3, as DNA: TGTGCCAGCAGGCGGGAACGTCCCAATGAGCAGTTCTTC. This sequence encodes CASRRERPNEQFF.

The chain joins TRBV30 to TRBJ2-1; TRBD2 agrees at 7 bases. The CDR3 is made up of 14 amino acids. The ends lost 2 bases at V and 9 bases at J; junction bases unmatched: 10. Germline V lookup: CDR1 GTSNPN, CDR2 SVGIG (reference sequence). CDR3 sequence reads: CAWSLLAVTSEQFF. CDR3 in DNA: TGTGCCTGGAGTTTGCTAGCGGTTACAAGTGAGCAGTTCTTC.

This clone came up a few times. The chain has TRBV6-5 and TRBJ2-5; TRBD2 agrees at 9 bases. The germline gives CDR1 MNHEY, CDR2 SVGAGI. V was clipped by 11 bases and J by 5 bases; unmatched bases: 6. This CDR3 is built from 12 residues. This chain's CDR3 is CAGGRAGETQYF. DNA of the CDR3: TGTGCCGGCGGGAGGGCCGGTGAGACCCAGTACTTC.

The V call is TRBV28, the J call TRBJ2-5; TRBD2 is a possible D gene (5 bases). V dropped 6 bases and J dropped 7 bases, with 12 bases sitting between them. In germline, CDR1 is MDHEN, CDR2 SYDVKM. CDR3 size: 12 residues. CDR3 amino acids: CASSPWSGTQYF. The CDR3 DNA is TGTGCCAGCAGCCCCTGGAGCGGGACCCAGTACTTC. The full variable domain, with the rest looked up from reference TRBV28 and TRBJ2-5, is DVKVTQSSRYLVKRTGEKVFLECVQDMDHENMFWYRQDPGLGLRLIYFSYDVKMKEKGDIPEGYSVSREKKERFSLILESASTNQTSMYLCASSPWSGTQYFGPGTRLLVL.

This chain connects TRBV29-1 to TRBJ2-1, with D maybe TRBD1 (5 bases). This CDR3 region has 16 residues. V shed 0 bases and J shed 5 bases, with 17 bases lying between them. Germline lookup yields CDR1 SQVTM and CDR2 ANQGSEA. The CDR3 loop is CSVEDGFNRKDNEQFF. The CDR3 DNA is TGCAGCGTTGAAGATGGGTTCAACAGGAAGGACAATGAGCAGTTCTTC.

The CDR3 DNA sequence: TGTGCCAGCAGCTTTCGACAGACAGATACGCAGTATTTT. It specifies CASSFRQTDTQYF. The J gene is TRBJ2-3, the V gene TRBV14, with a weak D call TRBD1 (5 bases). This CDR3 is 13 amino acids long. Looked up from germline, CDR1 is SGHDN and CDR2 is FVKESK. V dropped 5 bases and J dropped 3 bases, with 9 bases sitting between them.

This clone was seen only a few times. The chain couples TRBV2 to TRBJ2-1; the match to TRBD2 covers 10 bases. Germline lookup yields CDR1 SNHLY and CDR2 FYNNEI. This CDR3 contains 17 residues. With V trimmed by 4 bases and J by 4 bases, 10 bases remained unmatched. The CDR3: CASSGAGGMVLYNEQFF. In nucleotides, the CDR3 is TGTGCCAGCAGTGGAGCGGGAGGGATGGTATTATACAATGAGCAGTTCTTC.

This clone appeared a few times. This chain uses TRBV29-1 with TRBJ2-1, with 7 positions matching TRBD2. With V trimmed by 6 bases and J by 0 bases, 5 bases remained unmatched. CDR1 and CDR2 from the germline V gene are SQVTM and ANQGSEA. The CDR3 spans 14 residues. CDR3 coding DNA: TGCAGCGTGGGAGGGATCCCCTCCTACAATGAGCAGTTCTTC. It specifies CSVGGIPSYNEQFF.

The rearrangement uses TRBV29-1 and TRBJ2-7, with 7 bases lining up with TRBD1. CDR1 and CDR2 (germline): SQVTM, ANQGSEA. V shed 6 bases and J 1 base; nucleotides not matched to a gene: 9. The CDR3 totals 14 residues. The CDR3 nucleotides read TGCAGCGTCCAGGGACAGCCGTTTTCCTACGAGCAGTACTTC. Protein sequence: CSVQGQPFSYEQYF.